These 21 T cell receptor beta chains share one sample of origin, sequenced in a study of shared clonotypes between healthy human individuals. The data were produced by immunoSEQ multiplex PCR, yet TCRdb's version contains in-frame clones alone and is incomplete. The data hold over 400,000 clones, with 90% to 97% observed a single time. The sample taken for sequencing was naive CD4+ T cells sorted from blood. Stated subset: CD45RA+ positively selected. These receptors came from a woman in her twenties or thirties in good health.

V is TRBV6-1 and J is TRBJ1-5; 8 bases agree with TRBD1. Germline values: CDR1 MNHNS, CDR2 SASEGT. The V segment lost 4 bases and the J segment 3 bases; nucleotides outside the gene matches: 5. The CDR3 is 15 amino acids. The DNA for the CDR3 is TGTGCCAGCAGTGGCCGGACAGGGTCCAATCAGCCCCAGCATTTT. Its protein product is CASSGRTGSNQPQHF.

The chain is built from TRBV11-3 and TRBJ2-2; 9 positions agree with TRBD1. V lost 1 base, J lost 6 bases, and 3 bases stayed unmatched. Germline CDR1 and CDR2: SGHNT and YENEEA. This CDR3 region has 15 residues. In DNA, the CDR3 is TGTGCCAGCAGCTTAGGACAGGGGGTCGCCGGGGAGCTGTTTTTT. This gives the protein CASSLGQGVAGELFF.

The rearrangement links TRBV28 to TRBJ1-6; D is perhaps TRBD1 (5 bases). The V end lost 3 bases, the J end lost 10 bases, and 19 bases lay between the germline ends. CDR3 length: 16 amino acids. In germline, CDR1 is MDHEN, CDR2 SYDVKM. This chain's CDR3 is CASSLETARTTSPLHF. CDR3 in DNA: TGTGCCAGCAGTTTGGAGACAGCGCGGACGACCTCACCCCTCCACTTT.

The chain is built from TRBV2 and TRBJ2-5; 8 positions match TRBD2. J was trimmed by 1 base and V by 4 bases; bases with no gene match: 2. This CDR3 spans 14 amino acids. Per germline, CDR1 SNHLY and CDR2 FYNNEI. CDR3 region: CASSAGTSQETQYF. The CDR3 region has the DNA TGTGCCAGCAGTGCCGGGACTAGCCAAGAGACCCAGTACTTC.

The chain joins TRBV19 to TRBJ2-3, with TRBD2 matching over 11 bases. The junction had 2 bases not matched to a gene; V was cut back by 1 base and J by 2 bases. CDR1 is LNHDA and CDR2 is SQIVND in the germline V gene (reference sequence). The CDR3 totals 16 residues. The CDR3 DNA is TGTGCCAGTAGTATAGGACTAGCGGGGAACACAGATACGCAGTATTTT. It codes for CASSIGLAGNTDTQYF.

This CDR3 is CASSLSQGFDEQFF. CDR3 in DNA: TGCGCCAGCAGCTTAAGTCAGGGGTTCGATGAGCAGTTCTTC. This rearrangement joins TRBV5-1 to TRBJ2-1, with D tentatively TRBD1 (6 bases). CDR3 length: 14 residues. The V gene's germline CDR1 is SGHRS and CDR2 YFSETQ. With 2 bases removed from V and 8 bases from J, the gap between germline ends came to 14 bases.

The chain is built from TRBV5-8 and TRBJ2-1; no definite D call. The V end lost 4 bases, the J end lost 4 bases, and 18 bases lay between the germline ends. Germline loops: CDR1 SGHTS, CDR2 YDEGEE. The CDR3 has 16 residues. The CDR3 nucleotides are TGTGCCAGCAGCCCTATGTACCAGCGCCAATACAATGAGCAGTTCTTC. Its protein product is CASSPMYQRQYNEQFF. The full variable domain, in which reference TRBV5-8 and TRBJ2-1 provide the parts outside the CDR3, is EAGVTQSPTHLIKTRGQQATLRCSPISGHTSVYWYQQALGLGLQFLLWYDEGEERNRGNFPPRFSGRQFPNYSSELNVNALELEDSALYLCASSPMYQRQYNEQFFGPGTRLTVL.

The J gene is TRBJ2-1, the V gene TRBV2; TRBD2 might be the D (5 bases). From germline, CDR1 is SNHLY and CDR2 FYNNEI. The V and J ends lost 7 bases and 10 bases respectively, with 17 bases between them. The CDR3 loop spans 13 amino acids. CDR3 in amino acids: CASTEARASEQFF. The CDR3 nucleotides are TGTGCCAGCACGGAGGCCCGGGCGTCGGAGCAGTTCTTC. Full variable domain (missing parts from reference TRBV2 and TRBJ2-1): EPEVTQTPSHQVTQMGQEVILRCVPISNHLYFYWYRQILGQKVEFLVSFYNNEISEKSEIFDDQFSVERPDGSNFTLKIRSTKLEDSAMYFCASTEARASEQFFGPGTRLTVL.

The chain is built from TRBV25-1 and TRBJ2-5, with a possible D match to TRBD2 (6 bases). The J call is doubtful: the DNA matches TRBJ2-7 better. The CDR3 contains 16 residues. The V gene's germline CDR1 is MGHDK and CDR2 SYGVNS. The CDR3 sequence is CASSEEGTHKDYEQYF. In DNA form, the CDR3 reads TGTGCCAGCAGTGAAGAGGGGACTCATAAGGACTACGAGCAGTACTTC.

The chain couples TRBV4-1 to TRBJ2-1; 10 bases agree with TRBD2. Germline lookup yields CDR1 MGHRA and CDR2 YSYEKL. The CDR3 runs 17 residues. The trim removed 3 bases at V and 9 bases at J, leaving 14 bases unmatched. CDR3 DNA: TGCGCCAGCAGCCACCTGGGCGGGTCTAGCGGGAGTAGTGAGCAGTTCTTC. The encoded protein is CASSHLGGSSGSSEQFF.

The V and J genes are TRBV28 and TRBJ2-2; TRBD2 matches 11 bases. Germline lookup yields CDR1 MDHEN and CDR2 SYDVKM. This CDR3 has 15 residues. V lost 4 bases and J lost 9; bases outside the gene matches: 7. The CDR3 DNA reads TGTGCCAGCAGTTCTAGCGGGAGGTTACCCAGGGAGCTGTTTTTT. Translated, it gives CASSSSGRLPRELFF. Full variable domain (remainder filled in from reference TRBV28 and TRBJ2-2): DVKVTQSSRYLVKRTGEKVFLECVQDMDHENMFWYRQDPGLGLRLIYFSYDVKMKEKGDIPEGYSVSREKKERFSLILESASTNQTSMYLCASSSSGRLPRELFFGEGSRLTVL.

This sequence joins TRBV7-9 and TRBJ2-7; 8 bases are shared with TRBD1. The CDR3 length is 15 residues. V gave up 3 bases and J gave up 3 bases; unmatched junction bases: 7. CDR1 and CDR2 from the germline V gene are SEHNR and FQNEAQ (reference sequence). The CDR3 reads CASSLFGTGHYEQYF. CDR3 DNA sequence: TGTGCCAGCAGCTTGTTCGGGACAGGCCACTACGAGCAGTACTTC.

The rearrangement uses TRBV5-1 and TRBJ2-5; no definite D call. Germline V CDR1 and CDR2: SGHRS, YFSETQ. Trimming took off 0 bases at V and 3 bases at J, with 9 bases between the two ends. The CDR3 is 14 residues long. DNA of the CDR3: TGCGCCAGCAGCTTGGACCCCCCGGAAGAGACCCAGTACTTC. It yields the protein CASSLDPPEETQYF.

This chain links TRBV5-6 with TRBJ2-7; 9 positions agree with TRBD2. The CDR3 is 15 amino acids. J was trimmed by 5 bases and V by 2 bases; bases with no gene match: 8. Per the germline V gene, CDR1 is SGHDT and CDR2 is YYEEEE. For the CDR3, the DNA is TGTGCCAGCAGCTTTCAGTCTAGCGGGACTAACGAGCAGTACTTC. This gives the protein CASSFQSSGTNEQYF. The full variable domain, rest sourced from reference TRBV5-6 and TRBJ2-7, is DAGVTQSPTHLIKTRGQQVTLRCSPKSGHDTVSWYQQALGQGPQFIFQYYEEEERQRGNFPDRFSGHQFPNYSSELNVNALLLGDSALYLCASSFQSSGTNEQYFGPGTRLTVT.

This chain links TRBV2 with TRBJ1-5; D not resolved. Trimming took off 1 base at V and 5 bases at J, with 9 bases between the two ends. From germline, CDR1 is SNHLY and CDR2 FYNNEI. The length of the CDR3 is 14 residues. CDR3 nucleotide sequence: TGTGCCAGCAGTGAAGTAGGGAGGGATCAGCCCCAGCATTTT. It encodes CASSEVGRDQPQHF.

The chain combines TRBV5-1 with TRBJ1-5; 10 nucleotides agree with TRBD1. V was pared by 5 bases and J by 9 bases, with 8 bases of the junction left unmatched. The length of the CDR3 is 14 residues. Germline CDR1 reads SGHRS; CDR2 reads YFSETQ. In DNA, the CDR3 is TGCGCCAGCAGGGACAGGGGGTTTAACCCGCCCCAGCATTTT. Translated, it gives CASRDRGFNPPQHF. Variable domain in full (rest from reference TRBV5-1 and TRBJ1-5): KAGVTQTPRYLIKTRGQQVTLSCSPISGHRSVSWYQQTPGQGLQFLFEYFSETQRNKGNFPGRFSGRQFSNSRSEMNVSTLELGDSALYLCASRDRGFNPPQHFGDGTRLSIL.

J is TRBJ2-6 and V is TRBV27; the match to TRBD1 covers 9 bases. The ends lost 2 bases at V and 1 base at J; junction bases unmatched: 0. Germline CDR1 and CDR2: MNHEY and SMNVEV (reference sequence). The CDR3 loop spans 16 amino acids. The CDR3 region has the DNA TGTGCCAGCAGTTTAGGACAGGGGTCTGGGGCCAACGTCCTGACTTTC. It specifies CASSLGQGSGANVLTF.

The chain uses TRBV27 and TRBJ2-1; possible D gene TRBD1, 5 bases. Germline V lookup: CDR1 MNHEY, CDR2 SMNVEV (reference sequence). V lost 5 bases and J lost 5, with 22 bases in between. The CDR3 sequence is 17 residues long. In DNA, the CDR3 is TGTGCCAGCAGTGGACGGCCCAGGGCTTGGAGTGACAATGAGCAGTTCTTC. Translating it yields CASSGRPRAWSDNEQFF.

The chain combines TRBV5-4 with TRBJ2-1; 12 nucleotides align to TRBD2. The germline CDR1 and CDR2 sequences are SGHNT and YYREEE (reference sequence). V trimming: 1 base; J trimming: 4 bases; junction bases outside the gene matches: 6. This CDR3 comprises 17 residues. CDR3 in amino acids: CASSLWPSGRGYNEQFF. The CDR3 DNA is TGTGCCAGCAGCTTGTGGCCTAGCGGGAGGGGATACAATGAGCAGTTCTTC. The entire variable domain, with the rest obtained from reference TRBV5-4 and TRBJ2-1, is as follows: ETGVTQSPTHLIKTRGQQVTLRCSSQSGHNTVSWYQQALGQGPQFIFQYYREEENGRGNFPPRFSGLQFPNYSSELNVNALELDDSALYLCASSLWPSGRGYNEQFFGPGTRLTVL.

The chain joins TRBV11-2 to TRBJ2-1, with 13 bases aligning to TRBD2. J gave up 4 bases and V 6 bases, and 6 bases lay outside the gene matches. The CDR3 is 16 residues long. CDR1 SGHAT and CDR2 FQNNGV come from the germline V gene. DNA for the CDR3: TGTGCCAGCAGATCACTAGCGGGAGGGTTATACAATGAGCAGTTCTTC. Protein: CASRSLAGGLYNEQFF.

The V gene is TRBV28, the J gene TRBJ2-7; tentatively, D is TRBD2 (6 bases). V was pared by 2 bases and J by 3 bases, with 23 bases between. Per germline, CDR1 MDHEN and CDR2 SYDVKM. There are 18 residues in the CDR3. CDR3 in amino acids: CASSLVASAHQPLYEQYF. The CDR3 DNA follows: TGTGCCAGCAGTTTAGTGGCTAGCGCCCACCAACCCCTCTACGAGCAGTACTTC.